The entry below describes one T cell receptor beta chain. Which antigen it targets is not known. Qualities for individual bases were not recorded, and no much larger clone is one base off. The cohort was made up of several hundred healthy bone marrow donors. At the time of sampling, all cohort members were nominally healthy, though unrecorded immune exposures were likely present. The donor was CMV seronegative and belonged to the group of several hundred seronegative cohort members. A peripheral blood sample was collected from each donor, and TCR beta sequencing was performed on peripheral blood mononuclear cells. The Qiagen DNeasy Blood Extraction Kit was used to extract genomic DNA from the blood cell samples. The sample belongs to a study of cytomegalovirus exposure and HLA in healthy donors (dated by TCRdb to the late 2010s). Regarding the complete study: An earlier analysis of approximately 600 of the donors reported 250 to 300 Gb of sequence data and some 120 million unique TCR beta sequences from roughly 180 million T cells. An early release covering approximately 600 HLA-typed donors comprised about 300 gigabases of sequencing data and tens of millions of unique TCR sequences. In addition to the first cohort of roughly 700 subjects, a separate validation cohort of 120 different subjects was used. Among the approximately 400 genotyped donors, around 81% belonged to the genetic ancestry cluster associated with self-reported Caucasian donors. Every repertoire in the discovery cohort had been generated on one and the same sequencing platform. The study combined high-throughput TCR immunosequencing, statistical association of individual TCRs with disease status, and machine learning to predict cytomegalovirus infection status. The study was designed to test whether signatures of past pathogen exposure could be identified by cataloging public T cell receptors. Across 398 genotyped donors of the cohort, an average of 235,054 unique TCR beta nucleotide sequences per donor were sequenced, and approximately 17% of those sequences were non-productive. Alongside the repertoire data, information on donor age, sex, ethnicity and CMV serostatus was compiled. HLA typing included class I and class II loci at four-digit resolution. About five DR-DQ haplotypes were handled as single units for association and clustering because linkage in the cohort was strong. In the later analysis, no new phenotypic data were used to find candidate immune exposures; instead, reliance was placed on TCR beta sequences and their occurrence across donors. Using immunosequencing, the study profiled T cell repertoires from 666 subjects and related those repertoires to cytomegalovirus serostatus. An earlier analysis of about 600 of the donors used high-throughput TCR beta sequencing to judge whether each TCR beta V gene segment behaved as functional or pseudogenic. A later genetic analysis used genome-wide SNP genotypes for about 60% of the roughly 670 donors, treating that subset as a discovery cohort. A later analysis re-examined previously published TCR beta repertoires from 610 or so donors and added high-resolution HLA genotyping to investigate patterns of TCR occurrence. Typing coverage differed by locus: A, B, C, DRB1 and DQB1 were typed in roughly 629-640 donors, DQA1 in 500 to 550, DPA1 in around 580, and DPB1 in roughly 470.

The library was produced with the immunoSEQ multiplex PCR assay. For the multiplex PCR, a mixture combining 60 forward primers for TCR Vbeta segments and 13 reverse primers for TCR Jbeta segments was used. A multiplex PCR assay on genomic DNA amplified the CDR3 region of rearranged TCR beta genes. The Illumina HiSeq System was used to sequence the amplified TCR beta libraries as 87-base-pair reads. In the original analysis: A later analysis counted some 80 million unique TCR beta chains across the 690 or so repertoires, and 9.5 million to 11 million of these chains were shared by at least two donors. Raw reads were error-corrected and collapsed into unique sequences with a nearest-neighbor algorithm that merged closely related sequences to remove PCR and sequencing errors. Alignment of CDR3 sequences to IMGT reference sequences was used to assign V, D and J gene segments. For a sequence to be retained, at least a six-nucleotide match to both a V gene segment and a J gene segment was required. A rearrangement counted as productive if the CDR3 had no stop codons and remained in frame with V and J, and every other rearrangement counted as non-productive. Following IMGT convention, CDR3 was defined as the stretch from the second conserved V-encoded cysteine up to the conserved J-encoded phenylalanine. The earlier analysis of about 610 of the donors excluded sequences that lacked an unambiguous match to a single V gene segment. In an earlier analysis of several hundred of the donors, V segments were called functional above 56.7% productive rearrangements and were called segregating when the between-donor standard deviation exceeded 5%. A statistical classification framework was built to diagnose cytomegalovirus status from the catalog of TCR beta chain sequences. In a later analysis, TCR nucleotide sequences were compared against IMGT/GENE-DB human TR gene sequences so that V and J genes could be assigned. In a later analysis, CDR3 sequences and most-parsimonious VDJ recombination scenarios were assigned using the TCRdist pipeline. In a later analysis, each TCR beta chain was defined by its CDR3 amino acid sequence together with its V-gene family, and reads lacking a unique V-gene family were excluded. In a later analysis, 450 to 600 highly shared, low-generation-probability nucleotide sequences were removed to address suspected cross-contamination and a sequencing artifact. In a later analysis, a clonal expansion index for each public chain was calculated from normalized within-repertoire ranks of inferred template counts. In a later analysis, generation probabilities were computed using a VDJ recombination model fitted to out-of-frame rearrangements, and the results were checked against IGoR. Hypergeometric tests were used in a later analysis to score TCR-TCR, TCR-HLA and TCR-CMV co-occurrence, with a repertoire-size bias correction applied to the TCR pairs. False discovery rates were estimated in a later analysis by permuting HLA or CMV assignments 20 times. In a later analysis, co-occurring TCRs were grouped with DBSCAN, and TCRdist sequence similarity was added when clustering was performed within HLA-allele-positive subsets. Repertoires with fewer than 30,000 or more than 120,000 public chains were left out of co-occurrence clustering, as were five repertoires with anomalous nucleotide sharing. Entries here come from immuneACCESS through TCRdb and include only in-frame sequences with V and J called. Some clones fail to appear in such tables; in the studies checked, an unresolved V gene covers under half of the shortfall, and the cause of the remainder is unknown. That table is the source of V, J and clone size, and D and trimming were worked out from the DNA. Counted in this sample were over 150,000 clones; approximately 74% of them appeared once. The biggest ten clones account for roughly 2.8% of the sample.

Study-wide conclusions, independent of this receptor: A cluster of highly shared sequence variants was judged likely to be a technical artifact of the sequencing pipeline. Because the 87-base-pair reads could not distinguish some IMGT-functional V segments, including TRBV6-2 and TRBV6-3, those segments were excluded. Linkage disequilibrium might explain the correlated functional status among segregating V segments, but an unknown experimental factor could not be excluded. The study listed 164 TCR beta chains as associated with cytomegalovirus. Most TCR sequences were observed very rarely across donors, whereas some public TCRs were present in many individuals. In a later genetic analysis, fewer N-insertions in productive TCRs were reported among donors in an Asian-associated ancestry cluster than the roughly 640-donor mean. A further reported finding was that TCR beta sequences accurately predicted the HLA-A and HLA-B alleles for most subjects in the first cohort. Roughly uniform sequencing depth across donors was assumed in presence/absence analyses, although this assumption may not hold. Compared with equally common non-associated chains, HLA-associated TCR beta chains in a later analysis were more clonally expanded and had lower generation probabilities. Cytomegalovirus status was reported to be diagnosed by the classifier with high specificity and sensitivity in both the original and validation cohorts. Broadly in line with IMGT annotations, most TCR beta V segments showed up in productive rearrangements about 90% or about 30% of the time in an earlier analysis of 587 of the donors. A few of the identified cytomegalovirus-associated TCR beta chains were confirmed in vitro to be specific for cytomegalovirus antigens. At a false discovery rate of 0.05, a later analysis linked some 17,000 TCR beta sequences to specific HLA alleles. A later analysis found that most CMV-associated TCR beta chains appeared HLA-restricted, with HLA associations seemingly driven largely by CMV exposure. A later analysis found that TCR association rates varied across HLA loci, with DRB1 alleles showing the most associated TCRs and HLA-C alleles the fewest. A later genetic analysis associated a missense DCLRE1C variant with V-gene and J-gene trimming of TCR beta chains, and an independent cohort replicated the association. It was suggested by the authors that the approach could potentially be generalized to other disease states and immunological phenotypes. About 17 rarely observed V segments, including chromosome 9 orphons, were excluded from the earlier analysis of approximately 500 of the donors because counts were too low. CMV serostatus was the only immune exposure information available for the cohort. Because HLA typing was unavailable for some donors at each locus, only the typed subset was used in association tests. When HLA alleles, especially DR and DQ, strongly co-occurred, TCR associations were difficult to assign to individual alleles. Several of the top co-occurrence clusters appeared to be linked to parvovirus B19, influenza, CMV and Epstein-Barr virus, according to a later analysis. The cohort was sequenced for TCR beta chains only, and without alpha or paired-chain data the features that could be detected were limited.

V is cut back by 3 bases and J by 12 bases, with 5 bases in the junction unmatched. The CDR3 starts with the cysteine, ends with the phenylalanine, and has 14 residues. Only CDR3 DNA remains: 42 bases, in frame from the first base. CDR1 and CDR2 are drawn from the germline V gene: SGDLS, YYNGEE. The rearranged segments are TRBV9 and TRBJ2-1; TRBD2 agrees with 14 junctional bases. This receptor was identified in a young man in good health and CMV-seronegative. Sequencing used PBMCs. The DNA sequence reads TGTGCCAGCAGCGGACTAGCGGGGGGGCCGGGGCAGTTCTTC. Translated, it gives CASSGLAGGPGQFF.